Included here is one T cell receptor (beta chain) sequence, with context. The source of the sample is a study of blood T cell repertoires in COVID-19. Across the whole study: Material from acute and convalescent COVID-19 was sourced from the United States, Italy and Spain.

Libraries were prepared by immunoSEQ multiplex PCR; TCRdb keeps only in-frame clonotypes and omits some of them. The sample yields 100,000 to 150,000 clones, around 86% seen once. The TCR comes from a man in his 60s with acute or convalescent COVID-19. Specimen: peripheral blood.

CDR3 sequence reads: CASSLDVVGGNEQFF. The CDR3 DNA sequence: TGCGCCAGCAGCTTGGATGTAGTCGGGGGCAATGAGCAGTTCTTC. This chain connects TRBV5-1 to TRBJ2-1, with D possibly matching TRBD2 (6 bases). This CDR3 comprises 15 residues. The germline gives CDR1 SGHRS, CDR2 YFSETQ. V lost 0 bases, J lost 6 bases, and 13 bases lay in between.